This T cell receptor (beta chain) was documented in a study of T cell clonotyping in hematopoietic cell transplantation. Germline V lookup: CDR1 WNHNN, CDR2 SYGVQD (reference sequence). The germline V and J ends were trimmed by 4 bases and 3 bases, with 7 bases remaining between them. The CDR3 is 12 amino acids. Profiled with immunoSEQ multiplex PCR; TCRdb holds only in-frame clones, not every one. Counted here are fewer than 15,000 clones, roughly 53% occurring once; the ten biggest clones make up over 9.5%. This chain joins TRBV10-1 and TRBJ2-7, with D possibly matching TRBD2 (5 bases). Specimen: peripheral blood mononuclear cells. This sequence was found in a man in his fifties or sixties in good health. Some clones in this sample may be carry-over from other donors' samples. The CDR3 reads CASSATSYEQYF. Here the CDR3 DNA reads TGCGCCAGCAGTGCTACTAGCTACGAGCAGTACTTC.